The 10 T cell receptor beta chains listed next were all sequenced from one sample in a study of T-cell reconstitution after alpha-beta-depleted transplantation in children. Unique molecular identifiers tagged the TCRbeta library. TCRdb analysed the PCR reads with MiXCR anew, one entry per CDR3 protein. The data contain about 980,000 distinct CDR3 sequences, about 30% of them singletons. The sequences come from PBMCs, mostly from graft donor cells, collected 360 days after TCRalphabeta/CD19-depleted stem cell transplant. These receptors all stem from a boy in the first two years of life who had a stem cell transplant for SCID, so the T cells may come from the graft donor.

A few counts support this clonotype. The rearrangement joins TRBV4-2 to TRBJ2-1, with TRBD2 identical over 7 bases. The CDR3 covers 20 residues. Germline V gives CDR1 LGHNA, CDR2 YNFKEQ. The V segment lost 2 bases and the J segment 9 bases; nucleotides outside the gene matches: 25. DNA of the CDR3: TGTGCCAGCAGCCAAAATCTCTTAGGCTTTGGGCGCGGGGGAAGGGGTGAGCAGTTCTTC. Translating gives CASSQNLLGFGRGGRGEQFF.

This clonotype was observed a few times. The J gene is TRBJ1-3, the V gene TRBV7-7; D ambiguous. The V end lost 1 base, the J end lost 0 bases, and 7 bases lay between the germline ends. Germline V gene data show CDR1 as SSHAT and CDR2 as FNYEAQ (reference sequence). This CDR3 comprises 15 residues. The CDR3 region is CASSLGPASGNTIYF. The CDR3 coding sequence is TGTGCCAGCAGCTTAGGGCCAGCCTCTGGAAACACCATATATTTT.

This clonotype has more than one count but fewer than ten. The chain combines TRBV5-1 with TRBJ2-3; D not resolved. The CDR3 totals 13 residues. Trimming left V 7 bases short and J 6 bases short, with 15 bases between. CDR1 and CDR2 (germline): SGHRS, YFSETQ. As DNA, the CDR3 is TGCGCCAGCGCAGCTTTGGGTGCGGATACGCAGTATTTT. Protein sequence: CASAALGADTQYF.

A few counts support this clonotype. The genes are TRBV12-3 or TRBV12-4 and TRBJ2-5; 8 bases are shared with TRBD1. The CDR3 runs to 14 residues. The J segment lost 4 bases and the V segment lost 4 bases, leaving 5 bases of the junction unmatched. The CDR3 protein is CASSSVRGRETQYF. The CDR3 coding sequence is TGTGCCAGCAGTTCGGTCAGGGGGCGAGAGACCCAGTACTTC.

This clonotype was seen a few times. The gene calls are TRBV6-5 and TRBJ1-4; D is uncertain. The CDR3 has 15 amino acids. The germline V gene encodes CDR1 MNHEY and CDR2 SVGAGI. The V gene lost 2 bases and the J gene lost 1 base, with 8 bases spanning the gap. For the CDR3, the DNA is TGTGCCAGCAGTTACGGACCGCTAACTAATGAAAAACTGTTTTTT. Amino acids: CASSYGPLTNEKLFF.

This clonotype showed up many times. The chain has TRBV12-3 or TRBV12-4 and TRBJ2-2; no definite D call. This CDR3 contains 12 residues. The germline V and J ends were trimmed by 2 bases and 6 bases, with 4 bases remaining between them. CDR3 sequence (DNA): TGTGCCAGCAGTTTATGGCCCGGGGAGCTGTTTTTT. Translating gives CASSLWPGELFF.

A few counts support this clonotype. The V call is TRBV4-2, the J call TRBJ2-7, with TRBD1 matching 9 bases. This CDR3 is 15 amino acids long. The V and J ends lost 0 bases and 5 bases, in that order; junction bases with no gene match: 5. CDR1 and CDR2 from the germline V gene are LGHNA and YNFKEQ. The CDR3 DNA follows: TGTGCCAGCAGCCAAGAGGGGACAGGGTGGGACGAGCAGTACTTC. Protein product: CASSQEGTGWDEQYF.

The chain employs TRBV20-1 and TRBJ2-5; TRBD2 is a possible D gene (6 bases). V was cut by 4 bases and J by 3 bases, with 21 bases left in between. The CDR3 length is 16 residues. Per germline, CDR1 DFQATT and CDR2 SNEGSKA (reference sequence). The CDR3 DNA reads TGCAGTGCTACGTCGGGACTCAGTAGTGAAAAAGAGACCCAGTACTTC. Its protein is CSATSGLSSEKETQYF.

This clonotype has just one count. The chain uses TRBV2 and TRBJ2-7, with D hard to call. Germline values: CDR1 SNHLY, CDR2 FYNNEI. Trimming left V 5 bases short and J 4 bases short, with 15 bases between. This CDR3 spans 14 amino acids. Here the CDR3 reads CASSRVSLGYEQYF. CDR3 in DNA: TGTGCCAGCAGTCGCGTCAGCCTAGGTTACGAGCAGTACTTC. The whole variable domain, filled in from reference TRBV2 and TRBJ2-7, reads EPEVTQTPSHQVTQMGQEVILRCVPISNHLYFYWYRQILGQKVEFLVSFYNNEISEKSEIFDDQFSVERPDGSNFTLKIRSTKLEDSAMYFCASSRVSLGYEQYFGPGTRLTVT.

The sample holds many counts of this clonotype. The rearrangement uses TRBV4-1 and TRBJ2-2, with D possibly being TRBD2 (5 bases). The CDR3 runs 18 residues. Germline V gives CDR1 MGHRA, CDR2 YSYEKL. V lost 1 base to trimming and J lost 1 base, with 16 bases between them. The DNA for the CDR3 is TGCGCCAGCAGCCAAGCTCCCCGGAGGACGGGGAACACCGGGGAGCTGTTTTTT. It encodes CASSQAPRRTGNTGELFF.